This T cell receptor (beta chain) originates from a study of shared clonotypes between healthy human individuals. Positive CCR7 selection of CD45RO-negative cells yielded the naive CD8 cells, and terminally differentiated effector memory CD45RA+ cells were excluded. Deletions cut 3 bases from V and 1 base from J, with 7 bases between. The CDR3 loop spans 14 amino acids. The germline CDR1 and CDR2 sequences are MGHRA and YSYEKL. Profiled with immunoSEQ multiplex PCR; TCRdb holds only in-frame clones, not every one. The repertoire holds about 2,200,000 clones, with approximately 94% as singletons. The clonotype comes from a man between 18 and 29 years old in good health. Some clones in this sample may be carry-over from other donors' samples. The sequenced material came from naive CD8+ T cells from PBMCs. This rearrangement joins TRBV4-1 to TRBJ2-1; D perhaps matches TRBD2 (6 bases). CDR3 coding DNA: TGCGCCAGCAGCCAGGGGGGATCCTACAATGAGCAGTTCTTC. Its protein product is CASSQGGSYNEQFF.